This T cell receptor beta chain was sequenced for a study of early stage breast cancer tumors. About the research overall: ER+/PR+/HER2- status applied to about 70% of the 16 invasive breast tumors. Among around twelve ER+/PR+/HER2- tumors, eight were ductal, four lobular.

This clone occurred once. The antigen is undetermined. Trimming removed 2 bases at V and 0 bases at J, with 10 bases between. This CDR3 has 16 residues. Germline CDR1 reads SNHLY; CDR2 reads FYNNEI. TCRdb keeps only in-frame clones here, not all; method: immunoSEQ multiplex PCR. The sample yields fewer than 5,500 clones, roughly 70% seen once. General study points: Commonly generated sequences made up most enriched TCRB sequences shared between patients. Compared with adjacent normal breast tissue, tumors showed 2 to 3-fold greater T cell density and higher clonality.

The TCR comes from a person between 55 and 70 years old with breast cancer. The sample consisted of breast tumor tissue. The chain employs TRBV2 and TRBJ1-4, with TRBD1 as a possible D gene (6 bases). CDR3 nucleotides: TGTGCCAGCAGTGAACAGGGGTTTGCAACTAATGAAAAACTGTTTTTT. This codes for CASSEQGFATNEKLFF. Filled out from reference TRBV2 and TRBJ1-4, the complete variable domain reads EPEVTQTPSHQVTQMGQEVILRCVPISNHLYFYWYRQILGQKVEFLVSFYNNEISEKSEIFDDQFSVERPDGSNFTLKIRSTKLEDSAMYFCASSEQGFATNEKLFFGSGTQLSVL.